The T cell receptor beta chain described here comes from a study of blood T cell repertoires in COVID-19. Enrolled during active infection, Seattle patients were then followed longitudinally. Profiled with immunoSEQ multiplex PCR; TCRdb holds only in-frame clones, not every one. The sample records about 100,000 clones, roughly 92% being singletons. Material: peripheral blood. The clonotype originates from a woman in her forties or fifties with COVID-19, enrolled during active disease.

CDR3 region: CASRRAGAVLGPGYTF. DNA of the CDR3: TGTGCCAGCAGAAGGGCAGGGGCGGTTCTGGGACCGGGCTACACCTTC. The gene calls are TRBV27 and TRBJ1-2; D is possibly TRBD1 (6 bases). V lost 6 bases, J lost 8 bases, and 25 bases lay in between. The CDR3 totals 16 residues. Germline CDR1 and CDR2: MNHEY and SMNVEV (reference sequence).